This section outlines one T cell receptor (beta chain) sequence together with its context. The data originate from a study of T cell changes during pregnancy in multiple sclerosis. Assay: immunoSEQ multiplex PCR; the TCRdb copy retains only in-frame clones and omits some. The sample holds approximately 65,000 clones, 90% to 95% seen once. With 0 bases removed from V and 8 bases from J, the gap between germline ends came to 13 bases. This CDR3 contains 15 residues. Germline V CDR1 and CDR2: MGHRA, YSYEKL. V is TRBV4-1 and J is TRBJ1-4; D is undetermined. This specimen was CD4+ T cells from peripheral blood mononuclear cells, taken in the first trimester of pregnancy. The sequence derives from a female donor with multiple sclerosis, enrolled in a pregnancy study. CDR3 sequence (DNA): TGCGCCAGCAGCCAAGATAAAAGCGTAAAGGAAAAACTGTTTTTT. Protein product: CASSQDKSVKEKLFF.